Below are 21 T cell receptor beta chains sequenced from a single sample in a study of T cell clonality in common variable immunodeficiency. No antigen has been identified for these receptors. Points from the study as a whole: Common variable immunodeficiency TCR beta sequences reportedly had fewer deletions and N-nucleotide insertions.

Sequencing used immunoSEQ multiplex PCR; TCRdb keeps in-frame clones, though not all of them. The sample contains some 19,000 clones, none occurring once; approximately 26% lies in the top ten. The sequenced sample was peripheral blood mononuclear cells. These TCRs come from a human donor with common variable immunodeficiency.

The sample holds a few counts of this clone. The sequence runs out 3 residues before the end of the CDR3; the remainder is reconstructed from the germline J gene. The J gene is TRBJ2-5, the V gene TRBV18; D possibly corresponds to TRBD2 (6 bases). The CDR3 consists of 13 residues. Trimming stripped 3 bases from V and 7 bases from J, with 12 bases between. The germline V gene encodes CDR1 KGHSH and CDR2 LQKENI. The chain's CDR3 is CASSPHAGGTQYF. The CDR3 bases that were read are TGTGCCAGCTCACCCCATGCCGGGGGGACC.

A note on this clone: The read stops 3 residues short of the end of the CDR3; the missing end is completed from the germline J gene. The V gene is TRBV19, the J gene TRBJ2-5; tentative D call: TRBD1 (5 bases). CDR1 is LNHDA and CDR2 is SQIVND in the germline V gene (reference sequence). V was shortened by 0 bases and J by 2 bases, with 7 bases between the two germline ends. This CDR3 comprises 14 residues. This CDR3 reads CASSIEPGQETQYF. Incomplete CDR3 DNA: TGTGCCAGTAGTATAGAGCCAGGGCAAGAGACC. Supplemented by reference TRBV19 and TRBJ2-5, the full variable domain reads DGGITQSPKYLFRKEGQNVTLSCEQNLNHDAMYWYRQDPGQGLRLIYYSQIVNDFQKGDIAEGYSVSREKKESFPLTVTSAQKNPTAFYLCASSIEPGQETQYFGPGTRLLVL.

This clone was seen a few times. Read coverage stops 3 residues before the CDR3 terminus; the germline J gene supplies the remainder. V gene TRBV19 combines with J gene TRBJ2-1, with 9 bases matching TRBD1. V gave up 9 bases and J gave up 6 bases; unmatched junction bases: 3. The germline V gene has CDR1 LNHDA and CDR2 SQIVND (reference sequence). This CDR3 is built from 12 residues. CDR3 bases read: TGTGCCAGCCGGGACAGGGTCAATGAG. It is translated as CASRDRVNE. The whole CDR3 protein is CASRDRVNEQFF.

This clone was detected only a few times. The sequenced fragment ends 3 residues before the CDR3 boundary, so the rest is inferred from the germline J gene. This rearrangement joins TRBV7-9 to TRBJ2-7; D is unresolved. CDR1 is SEHNR and CDR2 is FQNEAQ in the germline V gene (reference sequence). This CDR3 has 12 amino acids. V shed 3 bases and J shed 5 bases, with 8 bases lying between them. The CDR3 is CASSLLSHEQYF. The part of the CDR3 DNA that was read is TGTGCCAGCAGCTTGTTAAGCCACGAG. Variable domain in full (rest from reference TRBV7-9 and TRBJ2-7): DTGVSQNPRHKITKRGQNVTFRCDPISEHNRLYWYRQTLGQGPEFLTYFQNEAQLEKSRLLSDRFSAERPKGSFSTLEIQRTEQGDSAMYLCASSLLSHEQYFGPGTRLTVT.

This clone was detected a few times. Read sequence stops 3 residues before the CDR3 end, and the germline J gene provides the missing end. This chain links TRBV11-2 with TRBJ2-7; no firm D call. There are 14 residues in the CDR3. V lost 4 bases and J lost 0, with 10 bases in between. Germline CDR1 reads SGHAT; CDR2 reads FQNNGV. This chain's CDR3 is CASSSAPSSYEQYF. CDR3 DNA (partial): TGTGCCAGCAGCTCCGCTCCTAGCTCCTACGAG.

This clone came up a few times. The sequence runs out 3 residues before the end of the CDR3; the remainder is reconstructed from the germline J gene. The rearrangement links TRBV11-2 to TRBJ2-3, with D tentatively TRBD1 (7 bases). Trimming cost V 7 bases and J 4 bases, with 15 bases left between them. There are 14 residues in the CDR3. Germline-derived CDR1 and CDR2 are SGHAT and FQNNGV. CDR3 region: CASIPPRGADTQYF. Partial CDR3 DNA: TGTGCCAGCATCCCACCCAGGGGGGCAGATACG.

The sample holds many counts of this clone. The read halts 3 residues ahead of the CDR3 end, with the missing end drawn from the germline J gene. This rearrangement joins TRBV7-8 to TRBJ2-1; 7 nucleotides match TRBD2. Trimming at V came to 1 base and at J to 8 bases, leaving 5 bases not matched to a gene. This CDR3 spans 14 amino acids. Germline CDR1 and CDR2: SGHVS and FQNEAQ. CDR3 DNA, as far as it was read: TGTGCCAGCAGCTTAGGGGCGGGAGTTCATGAG. Amino acids: CASSLGAGVHE. The full CDR3 is CASSLGAGVHEQFF.

A note on this clone: The sequenced fragment ends 3 residues before the CDR3 boundary, so the rest is inferred from the germline J gene. V is TRBV7-6 and J is TRBJ2-1; D gene unclear. The CDR3 loop spans 14 amino acids. Deletions cut 1 base from V and 4 bases from J, with 8 bases between. The germline V gene encodes CDR1 SGHVS and CDR2 FNYEAQ. CDR3 loop: CASSLESDYNEQFF. CDR3 bases read: TGTGCCAGCAGCTTAGAATCAGATTACAATGAG.

This clone was counted at least ten times. The read ends 3 residues before the CDR3 terminus; that terminus is restored from the germline J gene. The V gene is TRBV6-2 or TRBV6-3, the J gene TRBJ2-2; possible D gene TRBD2, 6 bases. Trimming left V 7 bases short and J 1 base short, with 10 bases between. CDR3 length: 14 amino acids. The germline V gene has CDR1 MNHEY and CDR2 SVGEGT. CDR3 sequence: CASKRALNTGELFF. The CDR3 DNA, read in part, is TGTGCCAGCAAGCGGGCCCTGAACACCGGGGAG.

This clone has a handful of counts. The read terminates 3 residues before the CDR3 end, so the remaining end is supplied by the germline J gene. The rearrangement joins TRBV6-1 to TRBJ2-7; D possibly corresponds to TRBD1 (6 bases). The CDR3 spans 15 residues. V lost 4 bases and J lost 2, with 15 bases in between. Germline loops: CDR1 MNHNS, CDR2 SASEGT. The DNA read from the CDR3 is TGTGCCAGCAGTGTAACGACAGGAATAGCCTACGAG. As protein: CASSVTTGIAYE. The full CDR3 protein reads CASSVTTGIAYEQYF.

Ten or more counts support this clone. The read finishes 3 residues shy of the CDR3 end, and the germline J gene is used to complete it. The rearrangement links TRBV28 to TRBJ1-1; 8 nucleotides agree with TRBD1. Germline V gene sequence: CDR1 MDHEN, CDR2 SYDVKM. CDR3 size: 14 residues. This CDR3 is CASSWGRGLVEAFF. CDR3 DNA, as far as it was read: TGTGCCAGCAGTTGGGGCAGGGGGCTAGTCGAA.

This clone was counted a few times. The read comes to an end 3 residues before the CDR3 does, leaving the germline J gene to fill in the end. This chain connects TRBV6-2 or TRBV6-3 to TRBJ2-3; TRBD2 matches 9 bases. Losses at the gene ends were 4 bases for V and 2 bases for J; bases not matched to a gene: 4. CDR1 and CDR2 from the germline V gene are MNHEY and SVGEGT. This CDR3 region has 15 residues. The CDR3 sequence: CASSFGLANTDTQYF. The sequenced part of the CDR3 DNA is TGTGCCAGCAGTTTCGGACTAGCGAACACAGATACG.

This clone has only a few counts. The DNA ends 3 residues before the CDR3 does, and the rest of the CDR3 is filled in from the germline J gene. The rearrangement uses TRBV7-9 and TRBJ2-7; TRBD1 aligns across 9 bases. The CDR3 loop spans 15 amino acids. Unmatched junction bases numbered 4, after V lost 1 base and J lost 3 bases. Germline CDR1 is SEHNR and CDR2 is FQNEAQ (reference sequence). The CDR3 DNA, read in part, is TGTGCCAGCAGCTTAGTACAGGGGGCATACTACGAG. Translation: CASSLVQGAYYE. The whole CDR3 reads CASSLVQGAYYEQYF.

This clone was seen more than once but under ten times. The sequenced CDR3 bases are TGTGCCAGCTCACCGAGGGTGAACAGGAACACTGAA. This translates into CASSPRVNRNTE. The CDR3, in full, reads CASSPRVNRNTEAFF. The J gene is TRBJ1-1, the V gene TRBV18; D gene ambiguous. From the germline J gene comes the end of the CDR3, since the read stops 3 residues before it. CDR1 is KGHSH, CDR2 LQKENI, per germline. The V end was cut by 3 bases, the J end by 1 base, with 12 bases between. The CDR3 extends over 15 amino acids.

This clone was observed a few times. The missing CDR3 end, 3 residues past where the read stops, is filled in from the germline J gene. The chain joins TRBV19 to TRBJ2-7, with 10 bases matching TRBD2. The CDR3 has 17 amino acids. CDR1 is LNHDA and CDR2 is SQIVND in the germline V gene (reference sequence). Trimming removed 0 bases from V and 5 bases from J; junction bases left unmatched: 10. The CDR3 spells CASSIDCGLAGVDEQYF. The sequenced part of the CDR3 DNA is TGTGCCAGTAGTATAGATTGCGGGCTAGCGGGAGTAGACGAG.

This clone was found many times. The CDR3 is cut off 3 residues early in the read; its end comes from the germline J gene. The chain joins TRBV27 to TRBJ2-7; 12 nucleotides match TRBD2. V lost 10 bases to trimming and J lost 2 bases; unmatched junction nucleotides: 15. Per germline, CDR1 MNHEY and CDR2 SMNVEV (reference sequence). The CDR3 is made up of 17 amino acids. The CDR3 protein is CAIFRRTSGGTPYEQYF. CDR3 DNA (partial): TGTGCCATTTTCAGGCGCACTAGCGGGGGGACACCCTACGAG.

This clone appeared a few times. The read halts 3 residues ahead of the CDR3 end, with the missing end drawn from the germline J gene. The chain couples TRBV7-2 to TRBJ1-1, with D possibly being TRBD1 (5 bases). With 1 base removed from V and 5 bases from J, the gap between germline ends came to 14 bases. From germline, CDR1 is SGHTA and CDR2 FQGNSA. This CDR3 has 15 residues. CDR3 protein: CASSLGRGWRTEAFF. CDR3 DNA (partial): TGTGCCAGCAGCTTAGGGCGGGGGTGGCGGACTGAA.

The sample holds a few counts of this clone. Read coverage stops 3 residues before the CDR3 terminus; the germline J gene supplies the remainder. V and J are TRBV7-9 and TRBJ1-3; 7 positions match TRBD1. Trimming took 4 bases from V and 2 from J; bases not matched to a gene: 2. Germline V gives CDR1 SEHNR, CDR2 FQNEAQ (reference sequence). The CDR3 has 14 residues. The CDR3 DNA, read in part, is TGTGCCAGCAGCTGGGGGACAGCTGGAAACACC. Its translation: CASSWGTAGNT. The whole CDR3 is CASSWGTAGNTIYF.

This clone was detected only a few times. The covered CDR3 bases are TGTGCCAGCAGCTTACTAGCCGGTGAG. Encoded protein: CASSLLAGE. The entire CDR3 protein is CASSLLAGEQFF. The V and J genes are TRBV7-9 and TRBJ2-1; a possible D gene is TRBD2 (5 bases). The read is 3 residues too short to cover the CDR3 end, so that end is filled in from the germline J gene. Per germline, CDR1 SEHNR and CDR2 FQNEAQ (reference sequence). V dropped 2 bases and J dropped 9 bases, with 8 bases sitting between them. The CDR3 extends over 12 amino acids.

This clone was seen ten or more times. The read falls 3 residues short of the CDR3 end, and the missing part is taken from the germline J gene. The rearrangement uses TRBV5-1 and TRBJ2-7; no clear D gene. Trimming removed 0 bases at V and 4 bases at J, with 5 bases between. This CDR3 region has 12 residues. Germline loops: CDR1 SGHRS, CDR2 YFSETQ. Partial CDR3 DNA: TGCGCCAGCAGCTTGGACCTATACGAG. It specifies CASSLDLYE. In full, the CDR3 is CASSLDLYEQYF.

With respect to this clone: The CDR3 extends 3 residues past the end of the read, so its final part is completed from the germline J gene. V and J are TRBV19 and TRBJ1-1; D is possibly TRBD1 (6 bases). Germline assignment: CDR1 LNHDA and CDR2 SQIVND (reference sequence). Trimming left V 1 base short and J 0 bases short, with 9 bases between. The CDR3 has 15 residues. The covered CDR3 bases are TGTGCCAGTAGTATAGCCGACAGGCTGAACACTGAA. Translation: CASSIADRLNTE. The complete CDR3 reads CASSIADRLNTEAFF.